This T cell receptor beta chain was sequenced in a study of cytomegalovirus exposure and HLA in healthy donors. Broader study findings: V- and J-gene trimming of TCR beta was linked (in a later analysis) to a missense DCLRE1C variant. Several of the most significant clusters were apparently associated with common viral pathogens in a later analysis.

As regards this clone: As yet, its antigen is unknown.

CDR1 and CDR2 (germline): MGHRA, YSYEKL. Trimming pared 0 bases from V and 5 bases from J, leaving 16 bases between. The CDR3 is 16 amino acids. PCR involved 60 Vbeta and 13 Jbeta primers. Generated by immunoSEQ multiplex PCR, the TCRdb table keeps only in-frame clones and is missing some. The sample contains 45,000 to 65,000 clones, around 67% of which appear only once. This chain connects TRBV4-1 to TRBJ1-2; possibly TRBD1 for D (5 bases). This sequence was found in a woman aged 45 to 65 in good health and CMV-seropositive. Sample: PBMCs. The CDR3, as DNA: TGCGCCAGCAGCCAAGATGAGACGGGGGTCTGGTATGGCTACACCTTC. This encodes CASSQDETGVWYGYTF.